The source of this T cell receptor (beta chain) is a study of CD8 T cells in Susac syndrome. The RNA, about 0.45 to 1 ug, was put through reverse transcription using random hexamers. Across 54 Vbeta and 13 Jbeta, immunoSEQ multiplex PCR amplified TCR beta CDR3. Each CDR3 protein is one row after TCRdb ran MiXCR on the immunoSEQ multiplex PCR reads. The sample has about 120,000 distinct CDR3 sequences, 94% seen once. The CDR3 contains 14 residues. Trimming removed 3 bases from V and 6 bases from J; junction bases left unmatched: 4. Germline V gives CDR1 SGHDT, CDR2 YYEEEE. The specimen sequenced was CD4+ T cells from PBMCs. The clonotype originates from a human donor in good health. The V and J genes are TRBV5-6 and TRBJ2-2, with TRBD2 identical over 8 bases. CDR3 loop: CASSYLAGSGELFF. CDR3 coding DNA: TGTGCCAGCAGCTACTTAGCGGGATCCGGGGAGCTGTTTTTT.